This record covers a single TCR beta chain. Its specificity is not known. V lost 0 bases and J lost 4, with 6 bases in between. The CDR3 loop spans 14 amino acids. The data were taken from a study of TIL therapy for anti-PD-1-resistant metastatic lung cancer. Study summary: Tumors carried a median about 1.4 non-synonymous mutations per megabase. Study-wide results and caveats: This highly selected cohort may not generalize to typical lung cancer patients.

The libraries were made with immunoSEQ v3. Survey-level samples got approximately 2.1 million read pairs; deep-level samples got about 4.5-6.5 million. The assay was immunoSEQ multiplex PCR, and TCRdb's table has in-frame clones only and misses some. The repertoire includes several thousand clones, 55% to 70% of them detected once, and 5.7% sits in the top ten. The time point here: pre-treatment sample, taken before nivolumab and TIL therapy. The tumor samples were excised metastases, mostly pleural nodules or supraclavicular lymph nodes. Tumors were harvested before any PD-1/PD-L1 blockade. The chain has TRBV23-1 and TRBJ1-4, with D tentatively TRBD1 (5 bases). TRBV23-1 is an ORF, with its function uncertain. Sequencing was performed on tumor tissue, taken at baseline. This TCR came from a person aged 25 to 79 with non-small cell lung cancer. The CDR3, as DNA: TGCGCCAGCAGTCAATCGGACAATAATGAAAAACTGTTTTTT. This encodes CASSQSDNNEKLFF.